This section outlines one TCR beta chain sequence together with its context. Generated by immunoSEQ multiplex PCR, the TCRdb table keeps only in-frame clones and is missing some. Counted here are tens of thousands of clones, around 91% occurring once; the ten biggest clones make up nearly 8.5%. This specimen comes from a study of blood T cell repertoires in COVID-19. For the study at large: Researchers got acute and convalescent COVID-19 samples from the United States, Italy and Spain.

In germline, CDR1 is MDHEN, CDR2 SYDVKM. V dropped 3 bases and J dropped 7 bases, with 9 bases sitting between them. The CDR3 contains 12 residues. This clonotype was sampled from a human donor in a cohort sampled during active COVID-19. The sequenced material came from peripheral blood. The J gene is TRBJ1-1, the V gene TRBV28; D gene unclear. The CDR3 DNA follows: TGTGCCAGCAGTTTTCAGGCTAATGAAGCTTTCTTT. Translating it yields CASSFQANEAFF.